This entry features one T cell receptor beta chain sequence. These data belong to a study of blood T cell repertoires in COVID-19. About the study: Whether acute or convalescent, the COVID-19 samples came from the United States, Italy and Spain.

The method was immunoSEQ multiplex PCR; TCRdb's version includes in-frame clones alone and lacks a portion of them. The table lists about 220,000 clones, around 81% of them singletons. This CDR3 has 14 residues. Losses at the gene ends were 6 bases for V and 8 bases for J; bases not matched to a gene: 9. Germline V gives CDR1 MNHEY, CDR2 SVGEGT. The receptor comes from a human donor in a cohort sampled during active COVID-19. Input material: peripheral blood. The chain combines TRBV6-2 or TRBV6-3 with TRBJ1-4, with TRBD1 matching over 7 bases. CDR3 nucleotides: TGTGCCAGCAGCCCGACAGGGTTGGACGAAAAACTGTTTTTT. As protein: CASSPTGLDEKLFF.